This TCR beta chain was retrieved from a study of CD8 T cells in Susac syndrome. This CDR3 region has 15 residues. Germline trimming cut 0 bases from V and 6 bases from J; bases unmatched to any gene: 6. Germline assignment: CDR1 SGHNT and CDR2 YYREEE (reference sequence). When the RNA was reverse transcribed, random hexamers were used with an input of 0.5 to 1 ug. TCRdb called the immunoSEQ multiplex PCR reads again in MiXCR, with one record for every CDR3 protein. The sample carries about 130,000 distinct CDR3 sequences, 90% to 95% recorded once. The sequence was collected from a human donor in good health. The sequenced sample consisted of CD4+ T cells from PBMCs. The rearrangement uses TRBV5-4 and TRBJ2-1, with 7 bases fitting TRBD1. CDR3 nucleotide sequence: TGTGCCAGCAGCTTGGCCGATGGGACAGCCAATGAGCAGTTCTTC. Its protein is CASSLADGTANEQFF.